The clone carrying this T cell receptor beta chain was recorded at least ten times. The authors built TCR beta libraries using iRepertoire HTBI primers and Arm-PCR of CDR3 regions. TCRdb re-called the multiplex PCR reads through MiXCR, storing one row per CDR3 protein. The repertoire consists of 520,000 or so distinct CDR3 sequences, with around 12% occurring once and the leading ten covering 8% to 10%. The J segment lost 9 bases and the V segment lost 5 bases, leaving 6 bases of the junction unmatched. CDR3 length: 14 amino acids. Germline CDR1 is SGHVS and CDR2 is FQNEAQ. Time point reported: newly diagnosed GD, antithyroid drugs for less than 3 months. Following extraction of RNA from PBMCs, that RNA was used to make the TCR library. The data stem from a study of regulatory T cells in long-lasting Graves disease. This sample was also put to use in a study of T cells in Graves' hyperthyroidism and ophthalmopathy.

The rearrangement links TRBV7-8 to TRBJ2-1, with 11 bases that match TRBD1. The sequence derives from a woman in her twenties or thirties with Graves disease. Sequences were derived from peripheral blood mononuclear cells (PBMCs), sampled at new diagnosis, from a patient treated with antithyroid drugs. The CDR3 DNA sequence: TGTGCCAGCAGCCTTAGGGACAGGGGGATTGAGCAGTTCTTC. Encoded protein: CASSLRDRGIEQFF.